Listed below are T cell receptor beta chains from one sample, sequenced in a study of T cell changes during pregnancy in multiple sclerosis. TCRdb's copy holds only in-frame clones and misses some; the assay was immunoSEQ multiplex PCR. The table lists tens of thousands of clones, about 90% of them singletons. Sample: CD4+ T cells from peripheral blood mononuclear cells, taken after pregnancy. Source of these receptors: a female donor in good health, enrolled as a control in a pregnancy study. CDR3s include the opening cysteine and the closing phenylalanine or tryptophan. A D gene is named only where the DNA matches it firmly. Expanded clones are given a class, and other clones once, few, many or no size at all.

V: TRBV5-1
J: TRBJ2-1
size: .
D: TRBD2
length: 18
CDR3: CASSWGLAPLNSYNEQFF
DNA: TGCGCCAGCAGCTGGGGACTAGCTCCTCTCAACTCCTACAATGAGCAGTTCTTC

V: TRBV9
J: TRBJ2-5
size: .
D: TRBD2
length: 17
CDR3: CASSVGLGGGNQETQYF
DNA: TGTGCCAGCAGCGTAGGGCTAGGCGGGGGGAACCAAGAGACCCAGTACTTC

V: TRBV6-5
J: TRBJ2-2
size: few
D: .
length: 14
CDR3: CASNLTLSTGELFF
DNA: TGTGCCAGCAACCTGACTCTCTCCACCGGGGAGCTGTTTTTT

V: TRBV5-1
J: TRBJ2-3
size: .
D: .
length: 15
CDR3: CASSLAGLATDTQYF
DNA: TGCGCCAGCAGCTTGGCCGGGCTAGCCACAGATACGCAGTATTTT

V: TRBV19
J: TRBJ1-5
size: once
D: .
length: 14
CDR3: CASTPTGGGQPQHF
DNA: TGTGCCAGTACCCCGACTGGGGGAGGACAGCCCCAGCATTTT

V: TRBV7-9
J: TRBJ1-1
size: .
D: .
length: 12
CDR3: CASSLVEPEAFF
DNA: TGTGCCAGCAGCTTAGTTGAGCCTGAAGCTTTCTTT

V: TRBV5-4
J: TRBJ1-6
size: once
D: TRBD1
length: 14
CDR3: CASSIGQGQSPLHF
DNA: TGTGCCAGCAGCATCGGACAGGGCCAATCACCCCTCCACTTT

V: TRBV9
J: TRBJ2-1
size: .
D: .
length: 17
CDR3: CASSVGDSPRKRNEQFF
DNA: TGTGCCAGCAGCGTAGGTGACTCCCCGAGGAAAAGGAATGAGCAGTTCTTC

V: TRBV10-3
J: TRBJ2-7
size: .
D: TRBD2
length: 15
CDR3: CAISPTSGRANEQYF
DNA: TGTGCCATCAGTCCGACTAGCGGGAGGGCCAATGAGCAGTACTTC

V: TRBV7-2
J: TRBJ2-5
size: .
D: .
length: 16
CDR3: CASSRLGGGGQETQYF
DNA: TGTGCCAGCAGCCGCCTCGGGGGAGGGGGCCAAGAGACCCAGTACTTC

V: TRBV6-5
J: TRBJ1-5
size: .
D: .
length: 15
CDR3: CASSSGGYSNQPQHF
DNA: TGTGCCAGCAGTTCCGGGGGGTATAGCAATCAGCCCCAGCATTTT

V: TRBV7-2
J: TRBJ2-7
size: .
D: TRBD2
length: 17
CDR3: CASSPFQGLAGPGEQYF
DNA: TGTGCCAGCAGCCCCTTTCAGGGACTAGCGGGGCCGGGCGAGCAGTACTTC

V: TRBV6-6
J: TRBJ1-1
size: few
D: .
length: 12
CDR3: CASSQQGGEAFF
DNA: TGTGCCAGCAGTCAACAGGGCGGTGAAGCTTTCTTT

V: TRBV7-2
J: TRBJ1-2
size: .
D: TRBD1
length: 14
CDR3: CASSSDRGLNGYTF
DNA: TGTGCCAGCAGCTCGGACAGGGGGCTCAATGGCTACACCTTC

V: TRBV5-1
J: TRBJ1-2
size: once
D: .
length: 12
CDR3: CASSALRNGYTF
DNA: TGCGCCAGCAGCGCCTTGAGGAATGGCTACACCTTC

V: TRBV7-2
J: TRBJ1-2
size: .
D: .
length: 14
CDR3: CASSLFTGEDGYTF
DNA: TGTGCCAGCAGCTTATTCACCGGGGAAGATGGCTACACCTTC

V: TRBV18
J: TRBJ2-5
size: .
D: TRBD2
length: 15
CDR3: CASSPMRGGGETQYF
DNA: TGTGCCAGCTCACCAATGCGGGGGGGCGGAGAGACCCAGTACTTC

V: TRBV6-6
J: TRBJ1-4
size: once
D: .
length: 14
CDR3: CASSYAQVGEKLFF
DNA: TGTGCCAGCAGTTACGCGCAGGTTGGGGAAAAACTGTTTTTT

V: TRBV13
J: TRBJ2-5
size: .
D: TRBD2
length: 12
CDR3: CASSRGVETQYF
DNA: TGTGCCAGCAGCCGGGGGGTTGAGACCCAGTACTTC

V: TRBV6-5
J: TRBJ1-3
size: .
D: TRBD1
length: 15
CDR3: CASSSTGGAGNTIYF
DNA: TGTGCCAGCAGTTCCACAGGGGGCGCCGGAAACACCATATATTTT

V: TRBV5-8
J: TRBJ2-5
size: .
D: TRBD2
length: 18
CDR3: CASSLTGALAGLQETQYF
DNA: TGTGCCAGCAGCCTGACAGGGGCACTAGCGGGACTCCAAGAGACCCAGTACTTC

V: TRBV5-5
J: TRBJ1-1
size: .
D: .
length: 14
CDR3: CASSLASGITEAFF
DNA: TGTGCCAGCAGCTTAGCATCGGGTATCACTGAAGCTTTCTTT

V: TRBV2
J: TRBJ2-2
size: .
D: .
length: 15
CDR3: CASSATYSRGGELFF
DNA: TGTGCCAGCAGTGCTACGTATTCCCGTGGCGGGGAGCTGTTTTTT

V: TRBV19
J: TRBJ2-1
size: .
D: TRBD2
length: 17
CDR3: CASSTRYSGTFYNEQFF
DNA: TGTGCCAGTAGTACCCGATATAGCGGGACGTTCTACAATGAGCAGTTCTTC

V: TRBV5-5
J: TRBJ1-1
size: .
D: .
length: 13
CDR3: CASSPRNTPEAFF
DNA: TGTGCCAGCAGCCCCAGGAACACGCCTGAAGCTTTCTTT

V: TRBV6-5
J: TRBJ2-1
size: .
D: TRBD1
length: 16
CDR3: CASSYRGTGVISEQFF
DNA: TGTGCCAGCAGTTATAGGGGGACAGGGGTGATCAGTGAGCAGTTCTTC

V: TRBV28
J: TRBJ1-2
size: .
D: .
length: 13
CDR3: CASTQVDIYGYTF
DNA: TGTGCCAGCACACAAGTTGACATCTATGGCTACACCTTC

V: TRBV5-1
J: TRBJ2-3
size: .
D: .
length: 16
CDR3: CASSPGGGKIGDTQYF
DNA: TGCGCCAGCAGCCCGGGGGGCGGCAAGATCGGGGATACGCAGTATTTT

V: TRBV30
J: TRBJ2-1
size: .
D: .
length: 12
CDR3: CAWSPLHNEQFF
DNA: TGTGCCTGGAGTCCCCTTCACAATGAGCAGTTCTTC

V: TRBV2
J: TRBJ1-5
size: .
D: TRBD1
length: 15
CDR3: CASSQTGVSNQPQHF
DNA: TGTGCCAGCAGTCAAACAGGGGTCAGCAATCAGCCCCAGCATTTT

V: TRBV6-1
J: TRBJ1-5
size: .
D: .
length: 15
CDR3: CASSEVVGGNQPQHF
DNA: TGTGCCAGCAGCGAGGTTGTAGGAGGCAATCAGCCCCAGCATTTT

V: TRBV5-1
J: TRBJ2-1
size: .
D: TRBD2
length: 15
CDR3: CASTSRTSGIGEQFF
DNA: TGCGCCAGCACCTCGCGGACTAGCGGGATAGGTGAGCAGTTCTTC

V: TRBV9
J: TRBJ2-4
size: .
D: TRBD2
length: 17
CDR3: CASSASPGGSAKNIQYF
DNA: TGTGCCAGCAGCGCTTCCCCGGGAGGTTCAGCCAAAAACATTCAGTACTTC

V: TRBV5-4
J: TRBJ2-5
size: .
D: .
length: 15
CDR3: CASSLFGNLGETQYF
DNA: TGTGCCAGCAGCTTATTCGGGAACTTGGGGGAGACCCAGTACTTC

V: TRBV10-1
J: TRBJ2-3
size: .
D: TRBD2
length: 21
CDR3: CASSDRTSRGLAGGLTDTQYF
DNA: TGCGCCAGCAGCGATCGGACATCTCGAGGGCTAGCGGGGGGCCTTACAGATACGCAGTATTTT

V: TRBV28
J: TRBJ2-5
size: .
D: .
length: 12
CDR3: CASTRIGETQYF
DNA: TGTGCCAGCACCAGAATCGGGGAGACCCAGTACTTC

V: TRBV5-1
J: TRBJ2-1
size: .
D: .
length: 16
CDR3: CASSLSFGGLYNEQFF
DNA: TGCGCCAGCAGCTTGTCCTTCGGGGGGCTCTACAATGAGCAGTTCTTC

V: TRBV2
J: TRBJ1-1
size: .
D: .
length: 13
CDR3: CASSEFWRTEAFF
DNA: TGTGCCAGCAGTGAATTTTGGCGGACTGAAGCTTTCTTT

V: TRBV18
J: TRBJ2-5
size: .
D: TRBD1
length: 14
CDR3: CASSPTGNAETQYF
DNA: TGTGCCAGCTCCCCGACAGGGAATGCGGAGACCCAGTACTTC

V: TRBV19
J: TRBJ1-2
size: .
D: TRBD1
length: 13
CDR3: CASRRQGEDGYTF
DNA: TGTGCCAGTAGGAGACAGGGGGAAGATGGCTACACCTTC

V: TRBV11-3
J: TRBJ2-7
size: .
D: TRBD1
length: 15
CDR3: CASSLPGQGTYEQYF
DNA: TGTGCCAGCAGCCTACCGGGACAGGGAACCTACGAGCAGTACTTC

V: TRBV6-1
J: TRBJ1-3
size: .
D: TRBD1
length: 15
CDR3: CASSATGFSGNTIYF
DNA: TGTGCCAGCAGTGCGACAGGGTTCTCTGGAAACACCATATATTTT

V: TRBV2
J: TRBJ1-3
size: .
D: TRBD1
length: 14
CDR3: CATVQGDSGNTIYF
DNA: TGTGCCACTGTACAGGGGGACTCTGGAAACACCATATATTTT

V: TRBV7-8
J: TRBJ1-1
size: .
D: .
length: 16
CDR3: CASSPNPGGRIPEAFF
DNA: TGTGCCAGCAGCCCTAATCCGGGGGGGCGCATCCCTGAAGCTTTCTTT

V: TRBV23-1
J: TRBJ2-1
size: .
D: .
length: 16
CDR3: CASNLYSGASYNEQFF
DNA: TGCGCCAGCAACCTTTATAGCGGAGCCTCCTACAATGAGCAGTTCTTC

V: TRBV11-3
J: TRBJ1-2
size: .
D: .
length: 15
CDR3: CASSFSSPRLYGYTF
DNA: TGTGCCAGCAGCTTTTCCTCCCCGCGCCTCTATGGCTACACCTTC